What follows describes a single T cell receptor beta chain. Antigen unknown. The sample belongs to a study of T cell repertoires in cytomegalovirus infection. Overall study: From public TCR beta signatures came an indication of both CMV infection and matching HLA type. Notes on the study in general: CMV carriers with the relevant HLA were identified by cumulative public TCR beta family frequency. CMV-specific HLA-C-restricted TCR beta clonotypes dominated the ex vivo response.

The V gene lost 7 bases and the J gene lost 5 bases, with 11 bases spanning the gap. Looked up from germline, CDR1 is MNHNS and CDR2 is SASEGT. This CDR3 comprises 12 residues. TCRdb redid the calling of the reads with MiXCR, one entry per CDR3 protein. Among 480,000 or so distinct CDR3 sequences, about 11% were seen once, and the ten largest hold about 9.4%. What was sequenced was PBMCs. The rearrangement joins TRBV6-1 to TRBJ1-1, with TRBD1 as a possible D gene (6 bases). The receptor was isolated from a human donor in good health (CMV status not recorded). Some clones in this sample may be carry-over from other donors' samples. The CDR3 region is CASIPRGTEAFF. Here the CDR3 DNA reads TGTGCCAGCATACCAAGGGGGACTGAAGCTTTCTTT.